These T cell receptor beta chains were read from a single sample in a study of cytomegalovirus exposure and HLA in healthy donors. Libraries were prepared by immunoSEQ multiplex PCR; TCRdb keeps only in-frame clonotypes and omits some of them. The sample has more than 150,000 clones; over 75% are singletons. The sequenced material came from PBMCs. The receptor set was obtained from a middle-aged man in good health and CMV-seropositive. The CDR3 runs from the conserved cysteine through the conserved F or W. The D gene is left open where the match is weak. Clone size is shown for a subset of rows, as once, few, many or a class of expanded clone.

J gene | clone size | D gene | V gene | CDR3 protein | CDR3 DNA
TRBJ2-2 | NA | NA | TRBV5-1 | CASSLVQGSAGELFF | TGCGCCAGCAGCTTGGTACAGGGAAGCGCCGGGGAGCTGTTTTTT
TRBJ1-1 | NA | NA | TRBV18 | CASSPLENTEAFF | TGTGCCAGCTCACCCCTAGAGAACACTGAAGCTTTCTTT
TRBJ1-1 | NA | TRBD1 | TRBV29-1 | CSAKGQAMNTEAFF | TGCAGCGCTAAAGGACAGGCAATGAACACTGAAGCTTTCTTT
TRBJ2-4 | NA | NA | TRBV7-2 | CASSSFSGNLAKNIQYF | TGTGCCAGCAGCTCCTTCTCGGGGAATCTAGCCAAAAACATTCAGTACTTC
TRBJ2-6 | NA | TRBD1 | TRBV4-3 | CASSHGTVTDSGANVLTF | TGCGCCAGCAGCCATGGGACAGTAACCGACTCTGGGGCCAACGTCCTGACTTTC
TRBJ2-1 | NA | TRBD2 | TRBV7-2 | CASSYPRLAASSYNEQFF | TGTGCCAGCAGCTACCCGCGTCTAGCGGCAAGCTCCTACAATGAGCAGTTCTTC
TRBJ2-1 | NA | TRBD2 | TRBV5-1 | CASSSGLAGGQDEQFF | TGCGCCAGCAGCTCGGGACTAGCGGGGGGGCAGGATGAGCAGTTCTTC
TRBJ2-5 | NA | TRBD2 | TRBV27 | CASSLERGSVQETQYF | TGTGCCAGCAGTTTAGAGCGGGGTTCAGTCCAAGAGACCCAGTACTTC
TRBJ1-5 | NA | TRBD1 | TRBV5-8 | CASSSAQGARSNQPQHF | TGTGCCAGCAGCTCAGCTCAGGGGGCTCGAAGCAATCAGCCCCAGCATTTT
TRBJ2-1 | NA | TRBD2 | TRBV4-3 | CASSQIAGGPYEQFF | TGCGCCAGCAGCCAAATAGCGGGGGGGCCCTATGAGCAGTTCTTC
TRBJ1-3 | NA | NA | TRBV11-2 | CASSPQTVSGNTIYF | TGTGCCAGCAGCCCCCAGACAGTCTCTGGAAACACCATATATTTT
TRBJ2-2 | NA | NA | TRBV1 | CTSSQAPENTGELFF | TGCACCAGCAGCCAAGCTCCAGAGAACACCGGGGAGCTGTTTTTT
TRBJ1-2 | NA | NA | TRBV20-1 | CSALSGIGYTF | TGCAGTGCTCTCTCCGGGATTGGCTACACCTTC
TRBJ2-7 | NA | TRBD2 | TRBV6-1 | CASRREGFSYEQYF | TGTGCCAGCAGGCGGGAGGGGTTCTCCTACGAGCAGTACTTC
TRBJ2-7 | NA | TRBD1 | TRBV7-9 | CASSNDPGQGTYEQYF | TGTGCCAGCAGCAACGATCCGGGACAGGGAACCTACGAGCAGTACTTC
TRBJ2-7 | NA | NA | TRBV4-1 | CASSQGPGQTYEQYF | TGCGCCAGCAGCCAGGGCCCGGGACAAACCTACGAGCAGTACTTC
TRBJ1-1 | NA | TRBD1 | TRBV5-1 | CASSFEGGRTEAFF | TGCGCCAGCAGCTTTGAAGGGGGCAGGACTGAAGCTTTCTTT
TRBJ2-3 | NA | NA | TRBV7-9 | CASSSPRQSTDTQYF | TGTGCCAGCAGCTCCCCCAGACAGTCCACAGATACGCAGTATTTT
TRBJ2-7 | NA | NA | TRBV15 | CATSRDRESSYEQYF | TGTGCCACCAGCAGAGATCGGGAGAGCTCCTACGAGCAGTACTTC
TRBJ2-5 | NA | NA | TRBV5-6 | CASSLGQRRQETQYF | TGTGCCAGCAGCTTGGGACAGAGAAGACAAGAGACCCAGTACTTC
TRBJ2-1 | NA | NA | TRBV18 | CASSPFHRGSSYNEQFF | TGTGCCAGCTCACCATTCCACCGGGGGAGCTCCTACAATGAGCAGTTCTTC
TRBJ2-5 | NA | TRBD1 | TRBV7-9 | CASTQPTGMEETQYF | TGTGCCAGCACCCAACCGACAGGGATGGAGGAGACCCAGTACTTC
TRBJ2-5 | NA | NA | TRBV28 | CASSLRGMETQYF | TGTGCCAGCAGTTTGAGGGGGATGGAGACCCAGTACTTC
TRBJ2-7 | NA | TRBD2 | TRBV7-2 | CASSPLAGVYTFEQYF | TGTGCCAGCTCCCCCCTAGCGGGGGTTTATACCTTCGAGCAGTACTTC
TRBJ1-5 | NA | NA | TRBV7-2 | CASSLVGGGSNQPQHF | TGTGCCAGCAGCTTAGTGGGGGGTGGGAGCAATCAGCCCCAGCATTTT
TRBJ1-1 | NA | TRBD1 | TRBV19 | CASRTTGRNTEAFF | TGTGCCAGTAGGACGACAGGGAGGAACACTGAAGCTTTCTTT
TRBJ2-7 | NA | NA | TRBV29-1 | CSVSAGTLPYEQYF | TGCAGCGTCTCTGCCGGGACACTGCCTTACGAGCAGTACTTC
TRBJ1-4 | once | NA | TRBV4-3 | CASSRRQQGGFEKLFF | TGCGCCAGCAGCCGCAGGCAGCAGGGTGGCTTTGAAAAACTGTTTTTT
TRBJ2-7 | few | TRBD2 | TRBV9 | CASSRGGANEQYF | TGTGCCAGTTCCCGGGGGGGGGCCAACGAGCAGTACTTC
TRBJ1-2 | NA | NA | TRBV7-2 | CASSVEGGFGYTF | TGTGCCAGCAGCGTCGAGGGGGGGTTTGGCTACACCTTC
TRBJ2-7 | once | TRBD1 | TRBV5-6 | CASSPGTGRYEQYF | TGTGCCAGCAGCCCGGGGACAGGGAGGTACGAGCAGTACTTC
TRBJ1-1 | NA | NA | TRBV7-9 | CSSSLAAGVMNTEAFF | TGTTCCAGCAGCTTAGCGGCAGGGGTCATGAACACTGAAGCTTTCTTT
TRBJ1-2 | NA | NA | TRBV7-2 | CASSATGTLFGYTF | TGTGCCAGCAGCGCCACCGGGACATTATTTGGCTACACCTTC
TRBJ2-7 | NA | TRBD1 | TRBV2 | CASVQGSYEQYF | TGTGCCAGCGTACAGGGGTCCTACGAGCAGTACTTC
TRBJ1-3 | NA | NA | TRBV28 | CASSTGTLKGNTIYF | TGTGCCAGCAGTACCGGGACTCTCAAAGGAAACACCATATATTTT
TRBJ2-2 | NA | NA | TRBV2 | CASSEEGGHTGELFF | TGTGCCAGCAGTGAAGAAGGGGGACACACCGGGGAGCTGTTTTTT